A single sample gave rise to the 14 T cell receptor beta chains below, sequenced in a study of T cell changes during pregnancy in multiple sclerosis (dated by TCRdb to the late 2010s). The method behind the library was the immunoSEQ multiplex PCR assay. The source is immuneACCESS, and TCRdb retained only in-frame sequences with V and J called. Part of the clones is not carried over; for the studies checked, unresolved V genes explain less than half of this, and the remainder is unexplained. Present in this sample are tens of thousands of clones, over 85% of which were seen just once. About 1.6% of the sample is in the top ten clones. Sample: peripheral blood, taken after pregnancy. These receptor sequences come from a female donor in good health, enrolled as a control in a pregnancy study.

V is TRBV12-5 and J is TRBJ2-1; unclear D gene. Per germline, CDR1 LGHNT and CDR2 FRNRAP. CDR3 length equals 14 residues. Trimming cost V 2 bases and J 3 bases, with 8 bases left between them. Here the CDR3 reads CASGLWLDYNEQFF. Written as DNA, the CDR3 is TGTGCTAGTGGTTTGTGGCTAGACTACAATGAGCAGTTCTTC.

The chain is built from TRBV7-2 and TRBJ1-2; no clear D. CDR1 and CDR2 (germline): SGHTA, FQGNSA. V lost 4 bases, J lost 12 bases, and 24 bases lay in between. The CDR3 sequence is 15 residues long. CDR3 bases: TGTGCCAGCAGCTCACCTAGGTTCCTAACCCGAATCGACACCTTC. It encodes CASSSPRFLTRIDTF.

This sequence joins TRBV4-2 and TRBJ2-7; the match to TRBD1 covers 7 bases. Germline V gives CDR1 LGHNA, CDR2 YNFKEQ. V shed 6 bases and J 2 bases; nucleotides not matched to a gene: 10. The CDR3 has 15 residues. Written as DNA, the CDR3 is TGTGCCAGCAGTGTAACCGGGACAGAGACCTACGAGCAGTACTTC. Residues: CASSVTGTETYEQYF.

The genes are TRBV4-1 and TRBJ2-7; possible D gene TRBD1, 5 bases. The V and J ends lost 2 bases and 0 bases respectively, with 11 bases between them. The CDR3 length is 15 residues. Germline-derived CDR1 and CDR2 are MGHRA and YSYEKL. In DNA form, the CDR3 reads TGCGCCAGCAGCCAACAGGGATTCAGCTCCTACGAGCAGTACTTC. Translating gives CASSQQGFSSYEQYF.

The rearrangement joins TRBV10-3 to TRBJ2-1; TRBD2 agrees at 8 bases. The ends lost 8 bases at V and 3 bases at J; junction bases unmatched: 9. The germline gives CDR1 ENHRY, CDR2 SYGVKD. This CDR3 has 15 residues. CDR3 DNA: TGTGCCATCGCCCCCGGGGGGGGAATCTACAATGAGCAGTTCTTC. It encodes CAIAPGGGIYNEQFF.

V and J are TRBV27 and TRBJ1-2; unclear D gene. Trimming cost V 0 bases and J 4 bases, with 12 bases left between them. The CDR3 extends over 15 amino acids. CDR1 is MNHEY, CDR2 SMNVEV, per germline (reference sequence). This chain's CDR3 is CASSLSEGQAYGYTF. Here the CDR3 DNA reads TGTGCCAGCAGTTTATCGGAGGGCCAGGCCTATGGCTACACCTTC.

The chain employs TRBV5-1 and TRBJ2-2; 14 nucleotides agree with TRBD2. The junction had 2 bases not matched to a gene; V was cut back by 0 bases and J by 4 bases. The CDR3 has 17 residues. The germline V gene encodes CDR1 SGHRS and CDR2 YFSETQ. The CDR3 sequence: CASSLGLAGGSTGELFF. CDR3 sequence (DNA): TGCGCCAGCAGCTTGGGACTAGCGGGAGGGAGCACCGGGGAGCTGTTTTTT.

The chain joins TRBV7-2 to TRBJ2-3; D is uncertain. The CDR3 spans 14 residues. Trimming removed 6 bases from V and 2 bases from J, with 12 bases in between. The germline CDR1 and CDR2 sequences are SGHTA and FQGNSA. The CDR3 is CASSRAPVTDTQYF. The CDR3 region has the DNA TGTGCCAGCAGTCGAGCGCCGGTCACAGATACGCAGTATTTT.

The V and J genes are TRBV5-1 and TRBJ2-1, with TRBD1 matching over 8 bases. V lost 4 bases and J lost 7; bases outside the gene matches: 10. CDR3 size: 15 residues. CDR1 is SGHRS, CDR2 YFSETQ, per germline. This CDR3 is CASSLDDHRGNEQFF. The CDR3 DNA follows: TGCGCCAGCAGCCTCGACGATCACAGGGGGAATGAGCAGTTCTTC.

This clone was picked up one time. This sequence joins TRBV5-1 and TRBJ1-1; the D gene is possibly TRBD1 (5 bases). The germline gives CDR1 SGHRS, CDR2 YFSETQ. This CDR3 contains 15 residues. V was pared by 0 bases and J by 11 bases, with 20 bases between. CDR3 protein: CASSLERAGFYLAFF. CDR3 coding DNA: TGCGCCAGCAGCTTGGAAAGGGCAGGGTTCTATTTGGCTTTCTTT.

The CDR3: CASSFIRQGSTGELFF. The CDR3 coding sequence is TGTGCCAGCAGCTTTATCCGACAGGGTTCCACCGGGGAGCTGTTTTTT. This chain links TRBV5-6 with TRBJ2-2, with 7 bases aligning to TRBD1. This CDR3 spans 16 amino acids. Losses at the gene ends were 2 bases for V and 4 bases for J; bases not matched to a gene: 8. Germline values: CDR1 SGHDT, CDR2 YYEEEE.

V gene TRBV5-1 combines with J gene TRBJ2-5; D is ambiguous. Germline CDR1 SGHRS, CDR2 YFSETQ. CDR3 length: 13 amino acids. V lost 2 bases, J lost 5 bases, and 10 bases lay in between. Here the CDR3 reads CASSFAPRETQYF. CDR3 DNA sequence: TGCGCCAGCAGCTTTGCCCCCAGGGAGACCCAGTACTTC.

The V gene is TRBV27, the J gene TRBJ1-4; a possible D gene is TRBD1 (5 bases). Trimming took 5 bases from V and 8 from J, leaving 15 bases between them. CDR1 and CDR2 from the germline V gene are MNHEY and SMNVEV (reference sequence). The CDR3 runs to 14 residues. The CDR3 sequence is CASSTLRGGEKLFF. The CDR3 DNA reads as TGTGCCAGCAGTACTCTTCGGGGGGGAGAAAAACTGTTTTTT.

The chain carries TRBV27 and TRBJ2-5; TRBD2 matches 9 bases. CDR1 and CDR2 from the germline V gene are MNHEY and SMNVEV (reference sequence). CDR3 size: 14 residues. Unmatched junction bases numbered 6, after V lost 8 bases and J lost 2 bases. CDR3: CASGVAGGQETQYF. The CDR3 DNA reads TGTGCCAGCGGCGTTGCGGGAGGGCAAGAGACCCAGTACTTC.